This record looks at one T cell receptor beta chain sequence and its context. No cognate antigen has been identified for it. Base qualities are missing; no much larger clone stands one base away. The donors were limited-stage small-cell lung cancer patients who had surgical resection in Hangzhou, China, between the late 2000s and the early 2020s. All donors were treated with upfront surgery without preoperative chemotherapy or radiotherapy, and immunotherapy was not given to any donor before or after surgery. In the sequenced cohort of 20 or so patients, every patient was either a smoker or a heavy second-hand smoker. Adjacent normal lung was collected at least 2 cm from the tumor margin and was confirmed morphologically free of malignant cells by two pathologists. To characterize T cell repertoire heterogeneity, the study applied multi-region TCR-beta sequencing to resected limited-stage small-cell lung cancers and to tumor-adjacent lung tissue. The AllPrep DNA/RNA FFPE Kit (Qiagen) was used to extract genomic DNA from the FFPE tissue.

Clipping removes 6 bases from V and 3 bases from J, with 1 as the unmatched junction base count. There are 11 amino acids in the CDR3, from cysteine to phenylalanine inclusive. Here the CDR3 DNA is all that survives: 33 bases in frame from base 1. Taken from the germline V gene (reference sequence), the CDR1 and CDR2 loops are DFQATT and SNEGSKA. Using multiplexed V- and J-gene primers, the immunoSEQ hsTCRB Kit amplified TCR-beta CDR3 regions from genomic DNA. Unique DNA barcodes were added in a second PCR, and the samples were pooled together with one negative control and one positive control. Pooled TCR-beta libraries were sequenced on an Illumina MiSeq with a 150-cycle paired-end protocol. Per the source publication's procedure: Raw sequencing data were processed by Adaptive Biotechnologies into a report with normalized, annotated TCR-beta repertoires. To compute T-cell density, TCR-beta templates were normalized to usable DNA, with usable DNA estimated through amplification of housekeeping genes. Richness counted unique rearrangements, and clonality was defined as 1 minus Pielou's evenness. In its TCRdb copy, this immuneACCESS table keeps in-frame sequences only and misses some clones. Where compared with another copy, unresolved V genes explain less than half of these, and the others have no known cause. V and J calls and clone size come straight from that table; D and trimming were deduced from the DNA. The table for this sample lists about 6,600 clones; 60% to 80% of them were counted only once. The top ten constitute roughly 9.9% of the sample.

The data belong to a study of T cells and copy number aberrations in small-cell lung cancer (dated by TCRdb to about 2021). General notes on the study: Whole-exome sequencing of the same tumor regions was paired with TCR repertoire sequencing so that T cell metrics could be related to mutations and copy number aberrations. Tumor TCR data existed for roughly 17 patients, while 12 to 15 patients had TCR data covering both tumor and normal tissue.

Results and caveats for the whole study, not just this receptor: The study was limited by a small sample size because surgical resection is uncommon in small-cell lung cancer, and validation of the findings is required. Tumors had lower T-cell density, richness and clonality than adjacent lung tissue, but the difference in density was not significant. All specimens consisted of formalin-fixed paraffin-embedded tissue, which is known to introduce sequencing artifacts.

The sample taken for sequencing was normal tissue next to the tumor. This clonotype was obtained from a woman aged 70 to 79 with small cell lung cancer. Some clones in this sample may be carry-over from other donors' samples. This receptor chain uses TRBV20-1 and TRBJ2-5; TRBD2 aligns with 7 central bases. The DNA is TGCAGTGCCCTAGCGGAAGAGACCCAGTACTTC. This gives the protein CSALAEETQYF.